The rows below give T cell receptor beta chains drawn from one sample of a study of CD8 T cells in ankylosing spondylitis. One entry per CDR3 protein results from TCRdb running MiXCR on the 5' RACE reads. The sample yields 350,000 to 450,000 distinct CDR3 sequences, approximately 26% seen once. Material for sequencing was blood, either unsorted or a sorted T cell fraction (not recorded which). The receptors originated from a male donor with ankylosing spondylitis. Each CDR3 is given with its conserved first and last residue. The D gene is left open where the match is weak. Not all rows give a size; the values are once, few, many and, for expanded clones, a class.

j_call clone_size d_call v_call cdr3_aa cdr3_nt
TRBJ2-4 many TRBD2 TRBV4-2 CASSPLAGLAKNIQYF TGTGCCAGCAGCCCCCTAGCGGGACTAGCCAAAAACATTCAGTACTTC
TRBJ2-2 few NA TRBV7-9 CASSLRGGGELFF TGTGCCAGCAGCTTACGCGGCGGCGGGGAGCTGTTTTTT
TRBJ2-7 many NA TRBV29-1 CSVGRDSSYEQYF TGCAGCGTTGGACGGGATAGCTCCTACGAGCAGTACTTC
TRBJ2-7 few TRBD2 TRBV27 CASSSSSGIGEQYF TGTGCCAGCAGTTCCTCTAGCGGGATTGGGGAGCAGTACTTC
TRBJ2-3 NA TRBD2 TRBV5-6 CASSTGLAGGADTQYF TGTGCCAGCAGCACGGGACTAGCGGGAGGCGCAGATACGCAGTATTTT
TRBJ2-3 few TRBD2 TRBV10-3 CAISGGTSGTDTQYF TGTGCCATCAGTGGGGGGACTAGCGGGACGGATACGCAGTATTTT
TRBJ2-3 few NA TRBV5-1 CASSLVTGNNADTQYF TGCGCCAGCAGCTTGGTTACAGGGAATAACGCAGATACGCAGTATTTT
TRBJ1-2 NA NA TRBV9 CASSAILLNRKGYTF TGTGCCAGCAGCGCGATACTCCTCAACAGGAAAGGCTACACCTTC
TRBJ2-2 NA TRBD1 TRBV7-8 CASSSQGGVIFGELFF TGTGCCAGCAGCTCCCAAGGGGGCGTAATCTTCGGGGAGCTGTTTTTT
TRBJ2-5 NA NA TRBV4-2 CASSQAGAYQETQYF TGTGCCAGCAGCCAGGCGGGGGCTTACCAAGAGACCCAGTACTTC
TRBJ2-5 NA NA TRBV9 CASSRQKQETQYF TGTGCCAGCAGCAGACAGAAACAAGAGACCCAGTACTTC
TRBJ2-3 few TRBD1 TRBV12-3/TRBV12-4 CASSLRPGQGRNTQYF TGTGCCAGCAGTTTGCGACCGGGACAGGGAAGAAATACGCAGTATTTT
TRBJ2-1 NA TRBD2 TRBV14 CASSRFSGSSYNEQFF TGTGCCAGCAGCCGATTTAGCGGGAGCTCCTACAATGAGCAGTTCTTC
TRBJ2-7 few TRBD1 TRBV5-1 CASSSPGQEGEQYF TGCGCCAGCAGCAGTCCGGGACAGGAAGGCGAGCAGTACTTC
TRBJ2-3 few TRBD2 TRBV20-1 CSAAITSGRTDTQYF TGCAGTGCTGCTATCACTAGCGGGCGTACAGATACGCAGTATTTT
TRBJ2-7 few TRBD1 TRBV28 CASSRGGQGAREQYF TGTGCCAGCAGTCGGGGAGGACAGGGGGCGCGCGAGCAGTACTTC
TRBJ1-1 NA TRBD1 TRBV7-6 CASSDQGAGTEAFF TGTGCCAGCAGCGACCAGGGGGCAGGAACTGAAGCTTTCTTT
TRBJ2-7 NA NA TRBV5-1 CASSVGTLASYEQYF TGCGCCAGCAGCGTTGGGACACTCGCGTCCTACGAGCAGTACTTC
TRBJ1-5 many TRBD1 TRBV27 CASRTLTGGGNQPQHF TGTGCCAGCAGGACCTTGACAGGGGGTGGCAATCAGCCCCAGCATTTT
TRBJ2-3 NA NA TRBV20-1 CSASKGPASTDTQYF TGCAGTGCTAGCAAGGGGCCTGCCTCCACAGATACGCAGTATTTT
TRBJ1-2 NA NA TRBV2 CASIGDFNYGYTF TGTGCCAGCATAGGGGACTTCAACTATGGCTACACCTTC
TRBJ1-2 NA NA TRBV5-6 CASSLDPGASGYTF TGTGCCAGCAGCTTGGATCCGGGGGCTAGCGGCTACACCTTC
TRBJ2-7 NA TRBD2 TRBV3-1 CASSPFSGGLYEQYF TGTGCCAGCAGTCCTTTTAGCGGGGGCCTTTACGAGCAGTACTTC
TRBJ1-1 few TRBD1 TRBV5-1 CASSPRQGARDTEAFF TGCGCCAGCAGCCCTAGACAGGGGGCGCGTGATACTGAAGCTTTCTTT
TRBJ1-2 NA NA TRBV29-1 CSVDMGANYGYTF TGCAGCGTTGATATGGGGGCTAACTATGGCTACACCTTC
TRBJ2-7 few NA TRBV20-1 CSAPGRRGYEQYF TGCAGTGCTCCGGGACGCAGGGGCTACGAGCAGTACTTC
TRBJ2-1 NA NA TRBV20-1 CSAEPPTYNEQFF TGCAGTGCGGAGCCGCCCACCTACAATGAGCAGTTCTTC
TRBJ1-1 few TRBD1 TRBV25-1 CASRTGSVGAFF TGTGCCAGCAGGACAGGGTCAGTCGGGGCTTTCTTT
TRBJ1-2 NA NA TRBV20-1 CSAREGANYGYTF TGCAGTGCTAGGGAGGGCGCGAACTATGGCTACACCTTC
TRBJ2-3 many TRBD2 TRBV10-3 CAISESTSGSRPDTQYF TGTGCCATCAGTGAGTCGACTAGCGGGAGTCGGCCAGATACGCAGTATTTT
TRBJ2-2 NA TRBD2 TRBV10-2 CASSLAGAGGELFF TGCGCCAGCAGTCTAGCGGGAGCTGGCGGGGAGCTGTTTTTT
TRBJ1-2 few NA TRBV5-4 CASSYPGASYGYTF TGTGCCAGCAGCTACCCCGGAGCTAGTTATGGCTACACCTTC
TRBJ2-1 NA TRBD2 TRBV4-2 CASSQERGLGGIVGEQFF TGTGCCAGCAGCCAAGAAAGGGGACTAGGGGGGATTGTCGGTGAGCAGTTCTTC
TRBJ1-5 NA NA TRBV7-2 CASSWGSNQPQHF TGTGCCAGCAGTTGGGGTAGCAATCAGCCCCAGCATTTT
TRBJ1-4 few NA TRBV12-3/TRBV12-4 CASSFQAGEKLFF TGTGCCAGCAGTTTTCAAGCCGGAGAAAAACTGTTTTTT
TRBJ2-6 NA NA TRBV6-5 CASSIQSSGANVLTF TGTGCCAGCAGTATACAGAGCTCTGGGGCCAACGTCCTGACTTTC
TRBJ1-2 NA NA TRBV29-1 CSVEEGVGYGYTF TGCAGCGTTGAAGAGGGGGTCGGCTATGGCTACACCTTC
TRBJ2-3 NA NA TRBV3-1 CASSHRGTDTQYF TGTGCCAGCAGCCATAGGGGAACAGATACGCAGTATTTT
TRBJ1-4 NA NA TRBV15 CATGRDLSYEKLFF TGTGCCACCGGCCGGGACTTATCTTATGAAAAACTGTTTTTT
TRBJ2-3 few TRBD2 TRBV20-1 CSARSARELTDTQYF TGCAGTGCTAGAAGTGCGCGGGAGTTAACAGATACGCAGTATTTT
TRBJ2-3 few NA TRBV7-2 CASRGGGGTDTQYF TGTGCCAGCAGAGGGGGGGGAGGCACAGATACGCAGTATTTT
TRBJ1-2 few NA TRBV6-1 CASAARDYGYTF TGTGCCAGTGCAGCCAGGGACTATGGCTACACCTTC